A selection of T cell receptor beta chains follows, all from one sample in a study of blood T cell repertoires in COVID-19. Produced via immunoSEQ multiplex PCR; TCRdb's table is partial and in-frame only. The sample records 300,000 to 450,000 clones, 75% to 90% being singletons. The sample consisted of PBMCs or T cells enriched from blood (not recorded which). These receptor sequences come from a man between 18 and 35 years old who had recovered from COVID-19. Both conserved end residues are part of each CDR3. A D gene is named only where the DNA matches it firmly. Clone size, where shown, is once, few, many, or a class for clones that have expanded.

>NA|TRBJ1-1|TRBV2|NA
TGTGCCAGCCTACTGGACACGAACACTGAAGCTTTCTTT
CASLLDTNTEAFF
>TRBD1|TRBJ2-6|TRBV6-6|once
TGTGCCAGCAGTCGGGACAGGTTTGTGTCTGGGGCCAACGTCCTGACTTTC
CASSRDRFVSGANVLTF
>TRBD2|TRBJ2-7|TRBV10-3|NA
TGTGCCATCCACCCGGGACTAGCGGCAGAGGACGAGCAGTACTTC
CAIHPGLAAEDEQYF
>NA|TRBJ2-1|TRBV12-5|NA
TGTGCTAGTGGCCCCTACAGTAATGAGCAGTTCTTC
CASGPYSNEQFF
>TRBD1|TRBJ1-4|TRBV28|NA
TGTGCCAGCCACAGGGGGACTAATGAAAAACTGTTTTTT
CASHRGTNEKLFF
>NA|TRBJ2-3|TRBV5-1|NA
TGCGCCAGCAGGAGGGTCGGTTACACAGATACGCAGTATTTT
CASRRVGYTDTQYF
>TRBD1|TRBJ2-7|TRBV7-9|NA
TGTGCCAGCAGCTTTAGAATGGGACAGGGCCCCTACGAGCAGTACTTC
CASSFRMGQGPYEQYF
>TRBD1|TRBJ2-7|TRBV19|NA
TGTGCCAGTAGTGGGGGACAGGGGGATCACGAGCAGTACTTC
CASSGGQGDHEQYF
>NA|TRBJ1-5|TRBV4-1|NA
TGCGCCAGCAGCCAGAATTCTCAGGGAAATCAGCCCCAGCATTTT
CASSQNSQGNQPQHF
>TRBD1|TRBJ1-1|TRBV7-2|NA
TGTGCCAGCAGCTTAGAAAGGGGGCCCGGCACTGAAGCTTTCTTT
CASSLERGPGTEAFF
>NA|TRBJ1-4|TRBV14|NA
TGTGCCAGCAGCCGCCTCGGCGGAAAACTGTTTTTT
CASSRLGGKLFF
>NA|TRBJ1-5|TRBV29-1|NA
TGCAGCGTTGGGGGCGAGGGCAATCAGCCCCAGCATTTT
CSVGGEGNQPQHF
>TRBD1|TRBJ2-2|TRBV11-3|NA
TGTGCCAGCAGCGGGCCGGGACAGGGGGCGAGCGGGGAGCTGTTTTTT
CASSGPGQGASGELFF
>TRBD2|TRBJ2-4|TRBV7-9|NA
TGTGCCAGCAGCTTCCTTCCTAGCGGGGGGGCGGAAAACATTCAGTACTTC
CASSFLPSGGAENIQYF
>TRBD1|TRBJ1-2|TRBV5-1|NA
TGCGCCAGCAGCCCCTCCCTGACAGGGGCGGATGGCTACACCTTC
CASSPSLTGADGYTF
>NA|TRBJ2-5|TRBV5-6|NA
TGTGCCAGCAGCTTGGCAGGGGAAAATAAAGAGACCCAGTACTTC
CASSLAGENKETQYF
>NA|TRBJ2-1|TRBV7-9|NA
TGTGCCAGCAGCTTCCCCGAGAGCCGTCCCCAGTTCTTC
CASSFPESRPQFF
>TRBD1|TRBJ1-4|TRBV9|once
TGTGCCAGCAGCGGAAGGACAGGGGGGAATGAAAAACTGTTTTTT
CASSGRTGGNEKLFF
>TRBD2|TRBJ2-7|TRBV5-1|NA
TGCGCCAGCAGCTTGAGCGGGAGCCCACCTGACGAGCAGTACTTC
CASSLSGSPPDEQYF
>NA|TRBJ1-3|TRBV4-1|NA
TGCGCCAGCAGCCAAGCTCAGGGTCTATTCGGAAACACCATATATTTT
CASSQAQGLFGNTIYF